This T cell receptor beta chain was sequenced in a study of blood T cell repertoires in COVID-19 (TCRdb year 2020). Regarding the research as a whole: The collaborator samples originated in the United States, Italy and Spain and spanned the acute and convalescent phases of COVID-19. The prospective study material was composed of cDNA or gDNA derived from T cells, B-cell-depleted T cells, or PBMCs. The dataset comprised deeply sampled blood TCRbeta repertoires from subjects exposed to, actively infected with, or recovered from COVID-19. The samples were drawn from two sources: the first 160 participants of the ongoing ImmuneRACE study, and approximately 1,300 subjects contributed by 6 global collaborators. A de-identified subject ID, COVID-19 status, age in years and sex were almost always included in the sample metadata. Where available, HLA class I and class II types were obtained from metadata supplied by the sample provider rather than from assay-based typing. The repertoires were made available in a free public database intended to serve as a resource for research on the immune response to SARS-CoV-2. The full study reports these points: Clinical and demographic metadata were provided uncurated, with the amount varying by source and participant.

One collaborating source in Seattle enrolled patients while the patients were actively infected and followed the patients over time throughout the course of disease. The collaborating institutions used their own protocols to collect whole blood in K2EDTA tubes. For TCRbeta analysis, collaborators shipped samples in one of three forms: frozen whole blood, isolated PBMCs, or DNA extracted from either of those sample types. This clone came up once. Which antigen it targets is not known. No much larger clone is present one base from it, and per-base qualities are unavailable. Inclusive of the bounding cysteine and phenylalanine, the CDR3 is 17 residues long. The DNA shown is the 51-base CDR3, in frame from base 1. V loses 4 bases at its end and J loses 0 bases; junction bases beyond the gene matches: 9. Reading the germline V gene gives CDR1 SGHNT and CDR2 YENEEA. TCRbeta CDR3 regions were amplified from genomic DNA using the immunoSEQ Assay, a bias-controlled multiplex PCR. Processing in the source paper ran as follows. The number of nucleated cells in each sample was estimated from the amplification of reference gene primers within the assay. To quantify the absolute abundance of each unique TCRbeta CDR3 rearrangement, sequence reads were collapsed and filtered. For each sample, productive Simpson clonality was calculated by taking the square root of Simpson's diversity index across productive rearrangements. The clones in this table, taken by TCRdb from immuneACCESS, are in-frame only. Not every clone is retained; where verified, under half of the shortfall comes from an unresolved V gene, and the cause of the rest is unknown. The V and J calls and clone size were taken over from that table, and D and trimming were inferred from the DNA. Within this sample are some 200,000 clones, with 65% to 90% of them counted one time only. Around 2.5% of the sample comes from the top ten.

The clonotype comes from a woman in her sixties or seventies with COVID-19, enrolled during active disease. Sequenced material: peripheral blood. Rearrangement joined TRBV11-3 to TRBJ2-1, and TRBD2 matches 7 of the central bases. The CDR3 reads CASSWGTGGSSYNEQFF. In nucleotide form, the sequence is TGTGCCAGCAGCTGGGGGACGGGGGGAAGCTCCTACAATGAGCAGTTCTTC.